This TCR beta chain was profiled in a study of T-cell reconstitution after alpha-beta-depleted transplantation in children. This clonotype was seen at least ten times. The junction had 5 bases not matched to a gene; V was cut back by 5 bases and J by 4 bases. This CDR3 region has 14 residues. CDR1 is MNHNS, CDR2 SASEGT, per germline. Library preparation (for TCRbeta) was performed with unique molecular identifiers. MiXCR, run by TCRdb on the PCR reads, gives a single entry per CDR3 protein. The data show about 610,000 distinct CDR3 sequences, about 10% seen once. This specimen consisted of PBMCs from the stem cell graft donor, obtained from the stem cell graft. This chain joins TRBV6-1 and TRBJ2-3, with TRBD2 matching over 8 bases. The clonotype comes from a human donor who donated a stem cell graft to a child with acute myeloid leukemia. The chain's CDR3 is CASSILGLADTQYF. CDR3 sequence (DNA): TGTGCCAGCAGTATCCTGGGACTAGCAGATACGCAGTATTTT.